Listed here is a single T cell receptor (beta chain). The entry originates in a study of T cell changes during pregnancy in multiple sclerosis. The protocol was immunoSEQ multiplex PCR, while the TCRdb copy is restricted to in-frame clones and leaves out a portion. The data contain about 110,000 clones, 85% to 95% of them singletons. Germline V lookup: CDR1 MDHEN, CDR2 SYDVKM. Trimming at V came to 6 bases and at J to 2 bases, leaving 4 bases not matched to a gene. The CDR3 covers 15 residues. The receptor was derived from a female donor with multiple sclerosis, enrolled in a pregnancy study. The V call is TRBV28, the J call TRBJ1-5; 10 bases are shared with TRBD1. Sequenced material: peripheral blood, taken after pregnancy. The CDR3 reads CASRKDRGGNQPQHF. The CDR3 bases are TGTGCCAGCAGAAAGGACAGGGGGGGCAATCAGCCCCAGCATTTT.